This is a list of T cell receptor beta chains from one sample in a study of shared clonotypes between healthy human individuals. Generated by immunoSEQ multiplex PCR, the TCRdb table keeps only in-frame clones and is missing some. The repertoire holds roughly 490,000 clones, with around three quarters as singletons. Material for sequencing was PBMCs. These receptors originate from a middle-aged woman in good health. Some clones in this sample may be carry-over from other donors' samples. Both conserved end residues are part of each CDR3. The order of the fields is D gene, J gene, clone size, V gene, CDR3 DNA, CDR3 protein. The D gene is left open where the match is weak. Clone size, where shown, is once, few, many, or a class for clones that have expanded.

d_call: .
j_call: TRBJ1-1
clone_size: once
v_call: TRBV30
cdr3_nt: TGTGCCTGGAGTAGCGGGCCAGCAGCTTTCTTT
cdr3_aa: CAWSSGPAAFF

d_call: TRBD2
j_call: TRBJ2-1
clone_size: .
v_call: TRBV2
cdr3_nt: TGTGCCAGCAGTCTCGGGACTAGCGGTGACAATGAGCAGTTCTTC
cdr3_aa: CASSLGTSGDNEQFF

d_call: .
j_call: TRBJ2-1
clone_size: .
v_call: TRBV28
cdr3_nt: TGTGCCAGCAGCCCGGGCGGGACCCTATCCTACAATGAGCAGTTCTTC
cdr3_aa: CASSPGGTLSYNEQFF

d_call: .
j_call: TRBJ2-1
clone_size: .
v_call: TRBV28
cdr3_nt: TGTGCCAGCATTCCCTCCGGGACAAGGAGGAATGAGCAGTTCTTC
cdr3_aa: CASIPSGTRRNEQFF

d_call: TRBD1
j_call: TRBJ2-3
clone_size: .
v_call: TRBV9
cdr3_nt: TGTGCCAGCAGCGGAACAGGGGGAGGCGCAGATACGCAGTATTTT
cdr3_aa: CASSGTGGGADTQYF

d_call: .
j_call: TRBJ1-4
clone_size: .
v_call: TRBV28
cdr3_nt: TGTGCCAGCAGCACGACACCCCCAGGGGAAAAACTGTTTTTT
cdr3_aa: CASSTTPPGEKLFF

d_call: TRBD1
j_call: TRBJ2-7
clone_size: .
v_call: TRBV7-9
cdr3_nt: TGTGCCAGCAGCTTACCAAGGGACAGGGGTTTCGACGAGCAGTACTTC
cdr3_aa: CASSLPRDRGFDEQYF

d_call: TRBD1
j_call: TRBJ1-2
clone_size: .
v_call: TRBV7-2
cdr3_nt: TGTGCCAGCAGCCGGACAGGGGGCCTTAACTATGGCTACACCTTC
cdr3_aa: CASSRTGGLNYGYTF

d_call: .
j_call: TRBJ1-5
clone_size: .
v_call: TRBV6-6
cdr3_nt: TGTGCCAGCAGTTACTCGGATTATAGCAATCAGCCCCAGCATTTT
cdr3_aa: CASSYSDYSNQPQHF

d_call: .
j_call: TRBJ2-7
clone_size: .
v_call: TRBV6-6
cdr3_nt: TGTGCCAGCAGTACGGCGTACGAGCAGTACTTC
cdr3_aa: CASSTAYEQYF

d_call: TRBD2
j_call: TRBJ2-7
clone_size: .
v_call: TRBV7-9
cdr3_nt: TGTGCCAGCAGCTCCGGCGGGACTAGCGGTTACGAGCAGTACTTC
cdr3_aa: CASSSGGTSGYEQYF

d_call: .
j_call: TRBJ2-7
clone_size: .
v_call: TRBV28
cdr3_nt: TGTGCCAGCCACCCCCGGCCCCGCGAAGACGAGCAGTACTTC
cdr3_aa: CASHPRPREDEQYF

d_call: TRBD2
j_call: TRBJ2-3
clone_size: .
v_call: TRBV5-1
cdr3_nt: TGCGCCAGCAGCTTGATAGCGGGGGTAAACACAGATACGCAGTATTTT
cdr3_aa: CASSLIAGVNTDTQYF

d_call: .
j_call: TRBJ1-5
clone_size: .
v_call: TRBV30
cdr3_nt: TGTGCCTGGAGTGTACGAACCAATCAGCCCCAGCATTTT
cdr3_aa: CAWSVRTNQPQHF

d_call: .
j_call: TRBJ2-5
clone_size: .
v_call: TRBV5-1
cdr3_nt: TGCGCCAGCAGCTCCACGGGGGACAGACAAGAGACCCAGTACTTC
cdr3_aa: CASSSTGDRQETQYF

d_call: TRBD2
j_call: TRBJ2-3
clone_size: .
v_call: TRBV7-3
cdr3_nt: TGTGCCAGGCGAGCGGGGGATAGCACAGATACGCAGTATTTT
cdr3_aa: CARRAGDSTDTQYF

d_call: TRBD2
j_call: TRBJ2-7
clone_size: .
v_call: TRBV28
cdr3_nt: TGTGCCAGCACGAGTGGGGGAGGGGATTCCTACGAGCAGTACTTC
cdr3_aa: CASTSGGGDSYEQYF

d_call: TRBD1
j_call: TRBJ1-1
clone_size: many
v_call: TRBV23-1
cdr3_nt: TGCGCCAGCAGCCCACAGGGGAGGTACACTGAAGCTTTCTTT
cdr3_aa: CASSPQGRYTEAFF

d_call: .
j_call: TRBJ1-1
clone_size: .
v_call: TRBV7-5
cdr3_nt: TGTGCCAGCAGCTTAGACATGAACACTGAAGCTTTCTTT
cdr3_aa: CASSLDMNTEAFF

d_call: TRBD2
j_call: TRBJ2-1
clone_size: .
v_call: TRBV9
cdr3_nt: TGTGCCAGCAGCCCTCAAAGCGGGAGCTCCTACAATGAGCAGTTCTTC
cdr3_aa: CASSPQSGSSYNEQFF

d_call: .
j_call: TRBJ2-1
clone_size: .
v_call: TRBV9
cdr3_nt: TGTGCCAGCAGCGTAGGGGTTGAGCAGTTCTTC
cdr3_aa: CASSVGVEQFF

d_call: .
j_call: TRBJ2-1
clone_size: once
v_call: TRBV5-1
cdr3_nt: TGCGCCAGCAGCTCCCTCCCGGGAAACTCCTACAATGAGCAGTTCTTC
cdr3_aa: CASSSLPGNSYNEQFF

d_call: .
j_call: TRBJ2-2
clone_size: many
v_call: TRBV6-4
cdr3_nt: TGTGCCAGCAGTGACAAAGCTAGAGCGAACACCGGGGAGCTGTTTTTT
cdr3_aa: CASSDKARANTGELFF

d_call: .
j_call: TRBJ2-5
clone_size: .
v_call: TRBV15
cdr3_nt: TGTGCCACCAGCAGAGATGGGAGACTAGAAGAGACCCAGTACTTC
cdr3_aa: CATSRDGRLEETQYF

d_call: TRBD2
j_call: TRBJ2-3
clone_size: many
v_call: TRBV6-4
cdr3_nt: TGTGCCAGCAGTGACGGGACTAGCGGGGGAAGCACAGATACGCAGTATTTT
cdr3_aa: CASSDGTSGGSTDTQYF

d_call: .
j_call: TRBJ2-5
clone_size: .
v_call: TRBV18
cdr3_nt: TGTGCCAGCTCACCACCGGCGACCAAAGAGACCCAGTACTTC
cdr3_aa: CASSPPATKETQYF

d_call: TRBD1
j_call: TRBJ2-3
clone_size: .
v_call: TRBV7-2
cdr3_nt: TGTGCCAGCAGCTTGGACCGACAGGGTCCGGATACGCAGTATTTT
cdr3_aa: CASSLDRQGPDTQYF

d_call: .
j_call: TRBJ2-7
clone_size: once
v_call: TRBV7-2
cdr3_nt: TGTGCCAGCAGCTTAGCGGGTTCCTACGAGCAGTACTTC
cdr3_aa: CASSLAGSYEQYF

d_call: .
j_call: TRBJ1-3
clone_size: .
v_call: TRBV12-2
cdr3_nt: TGTGCAAGTCGCCTAAATTTCTTCCCTGGGGACACAAACTCTGGAAACACCATATATTTT
cdr3_aa: CASRLNFFPGDTNSGNTIYF

d_call: .
j_call: TRBJ2-2
clone_size: .
v_call: TRBV10-3
cdr3_nt: TGTGCCATCAGTGAGTCGGGCCGGACCCCCGCCGGGGAGCTGTTTTTT
cdr3_aa: CAISESGRTPAGELFF

d_call: TRBD1
j_call: TRBJ2-5
clone_size: .
v_call: TRBV30
cdr3_nt: TGTGCCTGGAGTGCCCAAAGGGGGCTAGAGACCCAGTACTTC
cdr3_aa: CAWSAQRGLETQYF

d_call: .
j_call: TRBJ1-2
clone_size: once
v_call: TRBV6-5
cdr3_nt: TGTGCCAGCAGACAAGGGGGGACTGGGGGGTTTGGCTACACCTTC
cdr3_aa: CASRQGGTGGFGYTF

d_call: .
j_call: TRBJ1-1
clone_size: .
v_call: TRBV10-3
cdr3_nt: TGTGCCATCGCAGGCCAGGCACCCTCCCTGATAAACACTGAAGCTTTCTTT
cdr3_aa: CAIAGQAPSLINTEAFF

d_call: TRBD2
j_call: TRBJ2-1
clone_size: .
v_call: TRBV9
cdr3_nt: TGTGCCAGCAGCGTAGTAGGGTCTAGCGGATACAATGAGCAGTTCTTC
cdr3_aa: CASSVVGSSGYNEQFF

d_call: .
j_call: TRBJ2-5
clone_size: .
v_call: TRBV7-9
cdr3_nt: TGTGCCAGCAGCCCGGGAACCCAGGGAATCCAAGAGACCCAGTACTTC
cdr3_aa: CASSPGTQGIQETQYF

d_call: TRBD2
j_call: TRBJ2-7
clone_size: .
v_call: TRBV6-5
cdr3_nt: TGTGCCAGCAGTTATCAAGCGGGAACCTTTTACGAGCAGTACTTC
cdr3_aa: CASSYQAGTFYEQYF

d_call: .
j_call: TRBJ1-5
clone_size: .
v_call: TRBV19
cdr3_nt: TGTGCCAGTAGTACGCAGGTGGATCAGCCCCAGCATTTT
cdr3_aa: CASSTQVDQPQHF

d_call: .
j_call: TRBJ2-1
clone_size: .
v_call: TRBV11-3
cdr3_nt: TGTGCCAGCAGCTTAGAGGGGAGCGATGAGCAGTTCTTC
cdr3_aa: CASSLEGSDEQFF

d_call: TRBD2
j_call: TRBJ2-7
clone_size: few
v_call: TRBV4-1
cdr3_nt: TGCGCCAGCAGCCAATTTATTGGGACGCTGGCGGGAGGTTTCTACGAGCAGTACTTC
cdr3_aa: CASSQFIGTLAGGFYEQYF

d_call: .
j_call: TRBJ1-2
clone_size: .
v_call: TRBV19
cdr3_nt: TGTGCCAGTAGTATCCCGGGACTGGGAGCCTATGGCTACACCTTC
cdr3_aa: CASSIPGLGAYGYTF

d_call: .
j_call: TRBJ2-7
clone_size: .
v_call: TRBV30
cdr3_nt: TGTGCCTGGAGTGTTTACAGGAACTACGAGCAGTACTTC
cdr3_aa: CAWSVYRNYEQYF

d_call: TRBD1
j_call: TRBJ1-3
clone_size: once
v_call: TRBV30
cdr3_nt: TGTGCCTGGGGACAGGGAATGGTTGGAAACACCATATATTTT
cdr3_aa: CAWGQGMVGNTIYF

d_call: .
j_call: TRBJ1-5
clone_size: .
v_call: TRBV7-2
cdr3_nt: TGTGCCAGCAGCGAAGGAGGAGGGGATCAGCCCCAGCATTTT
cdr3_aa: CASSEGGGDQPQHF

d_call: TRBD2
j_call: TRBJ2-2
clone_size: .
v_call: TRBV5-1
cdr3_nt: TGCGCCAGCAGCTCACTAGGACTAGCGGGCGGGGAGCTGTTTTTT
cdr3_aa: CASSSLGLAGGELFF

d_call: .
j_call: TRBJ2-3
clone_size: .
v_call: TRBV9
cdr3_nt: TGTGCCAGCAGCGTAGGCGGGTTCACAGATACGCAGTATTTT
cdr3_aa: CASSVGGFTDTQYF

d_call: .
j_call: TRBJ2-3
clone_size: few
v_call: TRBV19
cdr3_nt: TGTGCCAGTAGTCCAATCCGGGCCCTAGATACGCAGTATTTT
cdr3_aa: CASSPIRALDTQYF

d_call: .
j_call: TRBJ2-2
clone_size: .
v_call: TRBV28
cdr3_nt: TGTGCCAGCCGAGGACGGTCCGGGGAGCTGTTTTTT
cdr3_aa: CASRGRSGELFF

d_call: .
j_call: TRBJ1-5
clone_size: few
v_call: TRBV2
cdr3_nt: TGTGCCAGCAGTGCAGCTAGTCAGCCCCAGCATTTT
cdr3_aa: CASSAASQPQHF

d_call: .
j_call: TRBJ2-7
clone_size: .
v_call: TRBV28
cdr3_nt: TGTGCCAGCAGCATGGACTCTGGAGCGGGTCTCTACGAGCAGTACTTC
cdr3_aa: CASSMDSGAGLYEQYF

d_call: TRBD1
j_call: TRBJ2-2
clone_size: .
v_call: TRBV5-1
cdr3_nt: TGCGCCAGCAGCATTGGACAGGGGATGTCCGGGGAGCTGTTTTTT
cdr3_aa: CASSIGQGMSGELFF

d_call: .
j_call: TRBJ1-5
clone_size: once
v_call: TRBV27
cdr3_nt: TGTGCCAGCAGTTTATGGGGGACACCCTATAGCAATCAGCCCCAGCATTTT
cdr3_aa: CASSLWGTPYSNQPQHF

d_call: TRBD2
j_call: TRBJ2-2
clone_size: .
v_call: TRBV29-1
cdr3_nt: TGCAGCGGGCTAGCGGGGGGTGGCACCGGGGAGCTGTTTTTT
cdr3_aa: CSGLAGGGTGELFF

d_call: TRBD1
j_call: TRBJ2-5
clone_size: .
v_call: TRBV6-6
cdr3_nt: TGTGCTAGCAGTTACCGAGACAGGGGGTGGGAGACCCAGTACTTC
cdr3_aa: CASSYRDRGWETQYF

d_call: .
j_call: TRBJ2-7
clone_size: .
v_call: TRBV28
cdr3_nt: TGTGCCACCCTAGGGACGGCTACCTACGAGCAGTACTTC
cdr3_aa: CATLGTATYEQYF

d_call: TRBD2
j_call: TRBJ2-3
clone_size: many
v_call: TRBV7-9
cdr3_nt: TGTGCCAGCAGCTCTAGCGGCTCCACAGATACGCAGTATTTT
cdr3_aa: CASSSSGSTDTQYF